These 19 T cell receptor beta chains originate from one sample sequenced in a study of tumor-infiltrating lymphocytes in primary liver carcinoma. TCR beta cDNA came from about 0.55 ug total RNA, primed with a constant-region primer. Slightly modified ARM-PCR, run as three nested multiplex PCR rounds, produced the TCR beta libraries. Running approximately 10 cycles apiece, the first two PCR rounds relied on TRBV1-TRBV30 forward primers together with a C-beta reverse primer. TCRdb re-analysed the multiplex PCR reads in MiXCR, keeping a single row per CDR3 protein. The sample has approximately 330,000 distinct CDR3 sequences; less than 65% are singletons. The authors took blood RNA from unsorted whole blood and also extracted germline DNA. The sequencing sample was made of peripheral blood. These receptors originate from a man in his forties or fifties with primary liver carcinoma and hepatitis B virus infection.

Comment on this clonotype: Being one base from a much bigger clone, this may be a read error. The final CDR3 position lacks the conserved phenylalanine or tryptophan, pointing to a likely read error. CDR3 residues: CASSPKRTANSRDSPLHS. CDR3 nucleotide sequence: TGTGCCAGCAGCCCCAAAAGGACGGCTAACTCGAGGGATTCACCCCTCCACTCT. This chain connects TRBV5-4 to TRBJ1-6; unclear D gene. Trimming took 4 bases from V and 8 from J, leaving 25 bases between them. The CDR3 is 18 amino acids. Germline CDR1 and CDR2: SGHNT and YYREEE (reference sequence).

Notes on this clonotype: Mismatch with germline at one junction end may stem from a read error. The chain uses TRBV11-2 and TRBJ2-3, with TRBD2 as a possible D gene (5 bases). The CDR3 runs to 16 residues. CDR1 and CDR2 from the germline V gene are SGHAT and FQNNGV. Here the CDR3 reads CATSLDGIRGTDTQYF. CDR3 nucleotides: TGTGCCACCAGCTTAGACGGGATTAGAGGGACAGATACGCAGTATTTT.

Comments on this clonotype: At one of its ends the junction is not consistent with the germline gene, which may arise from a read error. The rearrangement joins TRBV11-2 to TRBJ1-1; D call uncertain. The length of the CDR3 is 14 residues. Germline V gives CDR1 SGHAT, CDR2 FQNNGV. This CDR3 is CVSSLLVHQTEAFF. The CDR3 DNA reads TGTGTCAGCAGCCTGTTGGTTCACCAGACTGAAGCTTTCTTT.

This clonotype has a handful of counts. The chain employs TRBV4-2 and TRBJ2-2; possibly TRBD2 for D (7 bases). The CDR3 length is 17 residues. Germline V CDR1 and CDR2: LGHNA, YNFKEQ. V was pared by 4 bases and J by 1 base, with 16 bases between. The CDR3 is CASSRSRRGQNTGELFF. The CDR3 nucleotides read TGTGCCAGCAGCCGCTCGCGGCGGGGGCAGAACACCGGGGAGCTGTTTTTT.

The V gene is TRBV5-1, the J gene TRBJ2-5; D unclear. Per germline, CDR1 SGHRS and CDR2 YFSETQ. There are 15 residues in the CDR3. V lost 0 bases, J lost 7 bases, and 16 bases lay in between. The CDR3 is CASSLEGSNLGTQYF. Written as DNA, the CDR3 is TGCGCCAGCAGCTTGGAAGGGTCCAACTTAGGGACCCAGTACTTC.

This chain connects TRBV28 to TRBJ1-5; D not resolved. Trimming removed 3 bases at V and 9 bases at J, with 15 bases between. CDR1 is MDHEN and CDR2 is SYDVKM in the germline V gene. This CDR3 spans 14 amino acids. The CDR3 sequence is CASSFIGSRPPQHF. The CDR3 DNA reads TGTGCCAGCAGTTTTATAGGGAGCAGGCCGCCCCAGCATTTT.

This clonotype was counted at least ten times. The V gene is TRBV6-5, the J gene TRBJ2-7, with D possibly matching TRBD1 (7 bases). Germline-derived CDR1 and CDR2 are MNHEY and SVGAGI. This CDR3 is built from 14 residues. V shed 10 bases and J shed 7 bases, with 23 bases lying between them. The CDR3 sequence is CATKGGTALREQYF. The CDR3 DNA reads TGTGCCACTAAGGGCGGGACAGCACTACGAGAGCAGTACTTC.

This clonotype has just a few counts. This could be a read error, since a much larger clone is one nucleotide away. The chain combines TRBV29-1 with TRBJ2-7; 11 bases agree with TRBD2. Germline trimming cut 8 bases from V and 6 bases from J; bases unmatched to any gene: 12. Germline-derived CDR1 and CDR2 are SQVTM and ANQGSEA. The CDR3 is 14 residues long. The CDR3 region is CSLFIAGGPSEQYF. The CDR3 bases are TGCAGCCTTTTTATAGCGGGAGGGCCTAGCGAGCAGTACTTC.

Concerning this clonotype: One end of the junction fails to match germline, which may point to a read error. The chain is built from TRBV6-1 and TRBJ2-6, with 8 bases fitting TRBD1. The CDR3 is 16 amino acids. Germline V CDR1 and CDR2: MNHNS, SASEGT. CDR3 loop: CASRPDRGSGPNVLTF. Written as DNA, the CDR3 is TGTGCCAGCAGACCCGACAGGGGCTCTGGGCCCAACGTCCTGACCTTC.

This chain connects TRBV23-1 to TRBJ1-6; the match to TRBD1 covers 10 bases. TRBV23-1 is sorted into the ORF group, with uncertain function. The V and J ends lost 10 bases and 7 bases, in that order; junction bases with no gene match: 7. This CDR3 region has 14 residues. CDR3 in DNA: TGCGCCATCCGGGACAGGGGTATGAATTCACCCCTCCACTTT. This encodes CAIRDRGMNSPLHF.

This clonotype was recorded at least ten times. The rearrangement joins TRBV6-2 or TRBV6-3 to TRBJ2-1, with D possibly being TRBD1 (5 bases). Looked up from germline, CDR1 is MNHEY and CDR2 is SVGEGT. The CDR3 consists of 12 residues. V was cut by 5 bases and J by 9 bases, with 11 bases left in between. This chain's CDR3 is CASSLDRREQFF. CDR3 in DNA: TGTGCCAGCAGTCTTGACAGACGTGAGCAGTTCTTC.

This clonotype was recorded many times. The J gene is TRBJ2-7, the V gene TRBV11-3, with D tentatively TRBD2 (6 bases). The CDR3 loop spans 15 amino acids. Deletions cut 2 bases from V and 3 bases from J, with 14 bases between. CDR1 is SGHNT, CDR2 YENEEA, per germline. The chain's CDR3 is CASSLSGGRIYEQYF. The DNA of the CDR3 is TGTGCCAGCAGCTTATCAGGAGGGCGGATCTACGAGCAGTACTTC.

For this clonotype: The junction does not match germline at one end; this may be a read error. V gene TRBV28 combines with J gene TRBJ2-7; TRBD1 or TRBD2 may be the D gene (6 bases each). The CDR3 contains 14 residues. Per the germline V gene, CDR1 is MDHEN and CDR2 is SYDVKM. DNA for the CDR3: TGTGCCAGCAGCCGCCGGGGGCCTACCTACGAGCGGTACTTC. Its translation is CASSRRGPTYERYF.

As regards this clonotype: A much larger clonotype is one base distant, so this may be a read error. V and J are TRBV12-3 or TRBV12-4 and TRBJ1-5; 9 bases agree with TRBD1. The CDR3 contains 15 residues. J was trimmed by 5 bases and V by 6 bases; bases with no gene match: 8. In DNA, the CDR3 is TGTGCCAGCAGCAAGAGACAGGGGGGCGATCAGCCCCAGCATTTT. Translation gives CASSKRQGGDQPQHF.

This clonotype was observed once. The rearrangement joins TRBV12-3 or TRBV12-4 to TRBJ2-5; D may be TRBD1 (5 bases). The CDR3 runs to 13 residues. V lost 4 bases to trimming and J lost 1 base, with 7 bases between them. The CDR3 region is CASSSDIQETQYF. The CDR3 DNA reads TGTGCCAGCAGTTCGGACATCCAAGAGACCCAGTACTTC.

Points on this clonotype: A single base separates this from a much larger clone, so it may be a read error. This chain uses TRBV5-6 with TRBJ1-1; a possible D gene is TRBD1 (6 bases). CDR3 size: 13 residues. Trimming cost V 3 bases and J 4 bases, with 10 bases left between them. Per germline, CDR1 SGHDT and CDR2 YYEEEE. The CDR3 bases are TGTGCCAGCAGCTCGTTCAGGGGCACTGAAGCTTTCTTT. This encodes CASSSFRGTEAFF.

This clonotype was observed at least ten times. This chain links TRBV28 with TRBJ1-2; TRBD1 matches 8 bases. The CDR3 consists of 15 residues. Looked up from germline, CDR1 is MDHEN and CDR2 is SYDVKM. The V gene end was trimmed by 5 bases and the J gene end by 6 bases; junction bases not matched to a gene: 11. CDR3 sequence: CASSRHGQGRDGYTF. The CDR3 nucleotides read TGTGCCAGCAGTAGACATGGACAGGGAAGGGATGGCTACACCTTC.

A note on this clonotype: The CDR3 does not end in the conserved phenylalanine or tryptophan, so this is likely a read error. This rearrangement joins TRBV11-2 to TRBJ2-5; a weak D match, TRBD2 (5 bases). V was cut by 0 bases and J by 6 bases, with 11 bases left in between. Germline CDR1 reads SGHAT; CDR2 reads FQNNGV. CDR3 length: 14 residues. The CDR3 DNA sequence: TGTGCCAGCAGCTTAGAAAGAACCGGGAAGACCCAGTACGTC. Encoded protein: CASSLERTGKTQYV.

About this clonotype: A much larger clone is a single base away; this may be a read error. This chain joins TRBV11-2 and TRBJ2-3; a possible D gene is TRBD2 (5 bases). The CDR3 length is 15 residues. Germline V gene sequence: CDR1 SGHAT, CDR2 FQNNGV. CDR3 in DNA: TGTGCCAGCAGCTTAGGTAGCGACCGCACATATACGCAGTATTTT. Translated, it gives CASSLGSDRTYTQYF.